The 17 T cell receptor beta chains below all came from one sample that was sequenced in a study of cytomegalovirus exposure and HLA in healthy donors. With 60 Vbeta and 13 Jbeta primers, the PCR was carried out. Assay: immunoSEQ multiplex PCR; the TCRdb copy retains only in-frame clones and omits some. The table lists some 160,000 clones, roughly 80% of them singletons. Specimen: PBMCs. The receptors come from a woman in her 40s in good health and CMV-seropositive.

As to this clone: The limits of the CDR3 on the DNA are not certain, so only TCRdb's listed CDR3 is given. This chain uses TRBV21-1 with TRBJ1-3; the D call TRBD1 from the table was never checked on the DNA. TRBV21-1 constitutes a pseudogene. Including both end residues, the CDR3 is 20 amino acids long. The CDR3 spells CASSKAGVGTGTEPGNTIYF.

The V gene is TRBV5-6, the J gene TRBJ1-5; 7 bases are shared with TRBD1. CDR3 length: 16 residues. The V and J ends lost 0 bases and 2 bases, in that order; junction bases with no gene match: 5. Germline CDR1 is SGHDT and CDR2 is YYEEEE. The CDR3 DNA follows: TGTGCCAGCAGCTTGGGACAGGGAAAAGGCAATCAGCCCCAGCATTTT. It translates to CASSLGQGKGNQPQHF. The entire variable domain, with the rest obtained from reference TRBV5-6 and TRBJ1-5, is as follows: DAGVTQSPTHLIKTRGQQVTLRCSPKSGHDTVSWYQQALGQGPQFIFQYYEEEERQRGNFPDRFSGHQFPNYSSELNVNALLLGDSALYLCASSLGQGKGNQPQHFGDGTRLSIL.

The rearrangement uses TRBV27 and TRBJ2-5; 7 positions match TRBD2. The CDR3 totals 15 residues. The germline V gene encodes CDR1 MNHEY and CDR2 SMNVEV (reference sequence). V lost 5 bases, J lost 1 base, and 7 bases stayed unmatched. Here the CDR3 reads CASSKAGLSQETQYF. The CDR3 coding sequence is TGTGCCAGCAGTAAAGCGGGGCTAAGCCAAGAGACCCAGTACTTC.

This clone has a handful of counts. The CDR3 spells CASSMSMWEKLFF. The CDR3 DNA reads TGTGCCAGTAGTATGAGTATGTGGGAAAAACTGTTTTTT. The rearrangement links TRBV19 to TRBJ1-4, with unresolved D. The CDR3 is 13 residues long. V was pared by 3 bases and J by 8 bases, with 10 bases between. Germline lookup yields CDR1 LNHDA and CDR2 SQIVND (reference sequence).

This clone was seen more than once but under ten times. V gene TRBV29-1 combines with J gene TRBJ2-1, with D perhaps TRBD1 (5 bases). Trimming removed 6 bases from V and 9 bases from J, with 15 bases in between. Per the germline V gene, CDR1 is SQVTM and CDR2 is ANQGSEA. The CDR3 contains 12 residues. CDR3 protein: CSVPKGSGEQFF. In DNA, the CDR3 is TGCAGCGTCCCCAAGGGGTCCGGTGAGCAGTTCTTC.

Here the CDR3 DNA reads TGCGCCAGCAGCCAACGCGGACAGGTCGAGAACACCGGGGAGCTGTTTTTT. Translation gives CASSQRGQVENTGELFF. The chain links TRBV4-3 to TRBJ2-2; 7 positions match TRBD1. The CDR3 contains 17 residues. After removal of 2 bases from V and 1 base from J, the junction contained 7 bases not matched to a gene. Germline values: CDR1 LGHNA, CDR2 YSLEER.

The rearrangement links TRBV7-2 to TRBJ2-7, with 7 bases that match TRBD2. V lost 6 bases and J lost 6; bases outside the gene matches: 8. CDR3 length: 13 residues. The germline CDR1 and CDR2 sequences are SGHTA and FQGNSA. DNA for the CDR3: TGTGCCAGCAGTCAAGGACTAGTGGGCGAGCAGTACTTC. It codes for CASSQGLVGEQYF.

The chain links TRBV14 to TRBJ2-2; 8 nucleotides match TRBD1. CDR1 is SGHDN and CDR2 is FVKESK in the germline V gene. The junction had 13 bases not matched to a gene; V was cut back by 0 bases and J by 1 base. This CDR3 is built from 20 residues. In nucleotides, the CDR3 is TGTGCCAGCAGCCAAGATTACAAGGACAGGGTAATAGAGAACACCGGGGAGCTGTTTTTT. It codes for CASSQDYKDRVIENTGELFF.

The chain joins TRBV4-1 to TRBJ1-4; TRBD1 aligns across 7 bases. Germline-derived CDR1 and CDR2 are MGHRA and YSYEKL. The J segment lost 7 bases and the V segment lost 3 bases, leaving 8 bases of the junction unmatched. There are 15 residues in the CDR3. The CDR3 DNA sequence: TGCGCCAGCAGCCAGAAAGGGACAGTGGGTGAAAAACTGTTTTTT. Amino acid sequence: CASSQKGTVGEKLFF.

The J gene is TRBJ1-4, the V gene TRBV6-1; 7 positions match TRBD1. After removal of 3 bases from V and 10 bases from J, the junction contained 5 bases not matched to a gene. The germline gives CDR1 MNHNS, CDR2 SASEGT. The CDR3 totals 13 residues. Here the CDR3 DNA reads TGTGCCAGCAGTGACCGGGACAGAGGAAAACTGTTTTTT. Amino acids: CASSDRDRGKLFF.

This clone was seen only once. The rearrangement joins TRBV9 to TRBJ1-1, with 9 nucleotides matching TRBD1. Germline assignment: CDR1 SGDLS and CDR2 YYNGEE. The CDR3 is 17 amino acids. The junction had 13 bases not matched to a gene; V was cut back by 3 bases and J by 4 bases. CDR3 bases: TGTGCCAGCAGCGCGAGGCCCCATTTGGACAGGGGCACTGAAGCTTTCTTT. Translation gives CASSARPHLDRGTEAFF.

The genes are TRBV6-5 and TRBJ1-5, with 8 bases lining up with TRBD1. Germline-derived CDR1 and CDR2 are MNHEY and SVGAGI. The CDR3 length is 15 residues. The ends lost 4 bases at V and 0 bases at J; junction bases unmatched: 2. This CDR3 is CASSWDRHSNQPQHF. The CDR3 region has the DNA TGTGCCAGCAGTTGGGACAGGCATAGCAATCAGCCCCAGCATTTT.

This chain uses TRBV6-5 with TRBJ1-2; 7 bases align to TRBD1. The germline V gene encodes CDR1 MNHEY and CDR2 SVGAGI. The CDR3 length is 11 residues. J lost 7 bases, V lost 8 bases, and 4 bases had no gene match. CDR3: CASGTVPGYTF. CDR3 nucleotides: TGTGCCAGCGGGACAGTCCCTGGCTACACCTTC.

The rearrangement uses TRBV30 and TRBJ2-5; 7 nucleotides match TRBD1. CDR3 length: 15 amino acids. CDR1 and CDR2 from the germline V gene are GTSNPN and SVGIG (reference sequence). Trimming took 3 bases from V and 5 from J; bases not matched to a gene: 12. CDR3 amino acids: CAWRPSGGRVETQYF. CDR3 coding DNA: TGTGCCTGGAGACCCTCAGGGGGAAGGGTGGAGACCCAGTACTTC.

The chain recombines TRBV19 with TRBJ1-1; D ambiguous. The germline CDR1 and CDR2 sequences are LNHDA and SQIVND (reference sequence). V was cut by 2 bases and J by 2 bases, with 6 bases left in between. This CDR3 has 13 amino acids. The CDR3 bases are TGTGCCAGTAGTATAAGCGTCAACACTGAAGCTTTCTTT. This translates into CASSISVNTEAFF. Based on the CDR3 plus reference TRBV19 and TRBJ1-1, the full variable domain is DGGITQSPKYLFRKEGQNVTLSCEQNLNHDAMYWYRQDPGQGLRLIYYSQIVNDFQKGDIAEGYSVSREKKESFPLTVTSAQKNPTAFYLCASSISVNTEAFFGQGTRLTVV.

The rearrangement uses TRBV11-2 and TRBJ1-6; a weak D match, TRBD1 (5 bases). Germline V gene sequence: CDR1 SGHAT, CDR2 FQNNGV. CDR3 length: 15 residues. The ends were cut back, 0 bases at V and 11 bases at J, with 14 bases in the middle. The CDR3 DNA sequence: TGTGCCAGCAGCTTAGATTACGGGGGAGGAACACCCCTCCACTTT. Amino acid sequence: CASSLDYGGGTPLHF.

J is TRBJ1-5 and V is TRBV2; TRBD1 is a possible D gene (5 bases). The CDR3 is made up of 15 amino acids. The germline V gene encodes CDR1 SNHLY and CDR2 FYNNEI. Trimming shortened V by 5 bases and J by 1 base, and 12 bases separated the two germline ends. Here the CDR3 reads CASSSQDLSNQPQHF. In DNA, the CDR3 is TGTGCCAGCAGTTCACAGGATCTGAGCAATCAGCCCCAGCATTTT.